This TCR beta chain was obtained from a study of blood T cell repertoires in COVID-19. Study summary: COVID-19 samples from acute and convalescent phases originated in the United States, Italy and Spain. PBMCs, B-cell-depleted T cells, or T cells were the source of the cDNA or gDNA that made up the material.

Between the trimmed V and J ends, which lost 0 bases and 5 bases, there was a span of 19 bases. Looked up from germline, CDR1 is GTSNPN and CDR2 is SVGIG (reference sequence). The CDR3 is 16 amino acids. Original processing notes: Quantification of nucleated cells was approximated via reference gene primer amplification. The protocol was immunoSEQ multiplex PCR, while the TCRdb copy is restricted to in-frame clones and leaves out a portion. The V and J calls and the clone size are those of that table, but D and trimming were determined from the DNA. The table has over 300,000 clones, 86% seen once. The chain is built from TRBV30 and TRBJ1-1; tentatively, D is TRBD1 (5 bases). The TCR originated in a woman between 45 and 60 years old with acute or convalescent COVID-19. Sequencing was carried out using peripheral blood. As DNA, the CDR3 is TGTGCCTGGAGTGTACATAGGTGGGGGAGGAATACTGAAGCTTTCTTT. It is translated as CAWSVHRWGRNTEAFF.